Listed below are T cell receptor beta chains from one sample, sequenced in a study of T-cell memory formation after mild COVID-19. TCRdb re-called the 5' RACE reads with MiXCR, one entry per CDR3 protein. This sample yields about 400,000 distinct CDR3 sequences, of which about a sixth are seen a single time; roughly 21% belongs to the top ten. Source material: PBMCs or a T cell subset sorted from them (not recorded which). The origin of the receptors is a man aged 18 to 35 who had mild COVID-19 (a few samples of this study predate the infection). Cell type and time point are not known. The conserved cysteine and the conserved F or W are not part of the CDR3 here. Size is stated for part of the rows, as once, few or many counts, or as a class when the clone is expanded.

j_call v_call clone_size cdr3_aa
TRBJ1-1 TRBV28 few ASSLLHTGDTEAF
TRBJ2-4 TRBV7-9 few ASSLDAAKNIQY
TRBJ2-5 TRBV5-1 few ASSTTGARETQY
TRBJ1-2 TRBV9 . ASSVVAGTGGYGYT
TRBJ2-3 TRBV6-5 . ASSYSRPLNKDTQY
TRBJ2-3 TRBV12-3/TRBV12-4 . ASRVGGAGDTQY
TRBJ2-2 TRBV7-8 few ASSRVGLAGTGELF
TRBJ2-3 TRBV6-4 many ASSASGGDSTDTQY
TRBJ1-5 TRBV19 . ASNLRGRNQPQH
TRBJ1-5 TRBV6-2/TRBV6-3 few ASGQSFSNQPQH
TRBJ2-7 TRBV27 many ASSPDRRSYEQY
TRBJ2-3 TRBV29-1 few SVDLIAGVQY
TRBJ1-5 TRBV7-9 . ASSPFGDGQPQH
TRBJ2-1 TRBV7-2 . ASSIERWTTYNEQF
TRBJ2-5 TRBV7-2 many ASTTWTGQETQY
TRBJ2-5 TRBV5-4 few ASSLAGDETQY
TRBJ2-7 TRBV6-5 . ASSTTSSSYEQY
TRBJ1-4 TRBV7-2 . ASSFSGDREALF
TRBJ2-1 TRBV7-2 . ASSSRVAGHNEQF
TRBJ2-1 TRBV5-1 many ASSRQTSGGADEQF